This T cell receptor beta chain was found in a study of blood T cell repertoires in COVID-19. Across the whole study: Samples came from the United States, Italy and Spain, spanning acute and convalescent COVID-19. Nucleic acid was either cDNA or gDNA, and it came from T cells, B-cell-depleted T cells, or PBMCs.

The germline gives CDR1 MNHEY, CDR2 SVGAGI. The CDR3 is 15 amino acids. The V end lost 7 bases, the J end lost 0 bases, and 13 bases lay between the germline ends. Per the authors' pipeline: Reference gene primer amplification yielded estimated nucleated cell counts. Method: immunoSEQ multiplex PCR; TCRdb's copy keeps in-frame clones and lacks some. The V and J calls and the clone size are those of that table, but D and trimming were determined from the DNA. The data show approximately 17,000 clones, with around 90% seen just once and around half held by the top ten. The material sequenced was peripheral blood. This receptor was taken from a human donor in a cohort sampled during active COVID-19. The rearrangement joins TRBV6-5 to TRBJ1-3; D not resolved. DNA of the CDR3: TGTGCCAGCACTCCCGGACTCCCCTCTGGAAACACCATATATTTT. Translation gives CASTPGLPSGNTIYF.